The 27 T cell receptor beta chains below all came from one sample that was sequenced in a study of T cell changes during pregnancy in multiple sclerosis. Only in-frame clones appear in the TCRdb table, and some are missing; sequencing was by immunoSEQ multiplex PCR. This sample has tens of thousands of clones, with over 85% found just once. Sequenced material: peripheral blood, taken in the second trimester of pregnancy. The receptor set was obtained from a female donor with multiple sclerosis, enrolled in a pregnancy study.

CDR3: CASSYSSPSGRNEQYF. The CDR3 coding sequence is TGTGCCAGCAGTTACTCGAGTCCTAGCGGGAGGAACGAGCAGTACTTC. The rearrangement links TRBV6-5 to TRBJ2-7, with TRBD2 matching 11 bases. The CDR3 runs 16 residues. Germline V gene sequence: CDR1 MNHEY, CDR2 SVGAGI. V trimming: 0 bases; J trimming: 5 bases; junction bases outside the gene matches: 6.

This chain joins TRBV29-1 and TRBJ1-6; maybe TRBD1 (6 bases). Per the germline V gene, CDR1 is SQVTM and CDR2 is ANQGSEA. V was pared by 6 bases and J by 5 bases, with 23 bases between. The CDR3 loop spans 17 amino acids. CDR3 sequence (DNA): TGCAGCGTCGCCTCAACTGGGCAGGGGCTCGATAATTCACCCCTCCACTTT. Translation: CSVASTGQGLDNSPLHF. Supplemented by reference TRBV29-1 and TRBJ1-6, the full variable domain reads SAVISQKPSRDICQRGTSLTIQCQVDSQVTMMFWYRQQPGQSLTLIATANQGSEATYESGFVIDKFPISRPNLTFSTLTVSNMSPEDSSIYLCSVASTGQGLDNSPLHFGNGTRLTVT.

The chain recombines TRBV9 with TRBJ2-5; TRBD2 agrees at 9 bases. The germline V gene has CDR1 SGDLS and CDR2 YYNGEE. The junction had 8 bases not matched to a gene; V was cut back by 4 bases and J by 4 bases. CDR3 length: 15 amino acids. CDR3 in amino acids: CASSSQAGGVETQYF. Written as DNA, the CDR3 is TGTGCCAGCAGCTCTCAAGCGGGGGGAGTAGAGACCCAGTACTTC.

The V gene is TRBV5-1, the J gene TRBJ2-4, with 8 bases aligning to TRBD1. With V trimmed by 3 bases and J by 7 bases, 12 bases remained unmatched. The CDR3 contains 16 residues. The germline V gene encodes CDR1 SGHRS and CDR2 YFSETQ. CDR3 sequence reads: CASSSTGGLGSNIQYF. The CDR3 DNA reads as TGCGCCAGCAGCTCCACAGGGGGACTCGGGAGTAACATTCAGTACTTC. Looking up the rest from reference TRBV5-1 and TRBJ2-4 gives the full variable domain: KAGVTQTPRYLIKTRGQQVTLSCSPISGHRSVSWYQQTPGQGLQFLFEYFSETQRNKGNFPGRFSGRQFSNSRSEMNVSTLELGDSALYLCASSSTGGLGSNIQYFGAGTRLSVL.

The V and J genes are TRBV9 and TRBJ1-4; D uncertain. Trimming left V 2 bases short and J 0 bases short, with 8 bases between. Germline assignment: CDR1 SGDLS and CDR2 YYNGEE. CDR3 length: 15 residues. CDR3 region: CASSVRGSTNEKLFF. Here the CDR3 DNA reads TGTGCCAGCAGCGTGCGGGGTTCAACTAATGAAAAACTGTTTTTT.

The chain links TRBV9 to TRBJ2-7; 7 bases line up with TRBD1. Germline V gene sequence: CDR1 SGDLS, CDR2 YYNGEE. The CDR3 consists of 14 residues. Trimming removed 4 bases from V and 5 bases from J; junction bases left unmatched: 9. CDR3 nucleotide sequence: TGTGCCAGCAGCTTTCAAGGGGGCGGCGACGAGCAGTACTTC. Translating gives CASSFQGGGDEQYF.

This rearrangement joins TRBV2 to TRBJ2-7; 7 positions agree with TRBD1. This CDR3 spans 14 amino acids. Trimming at V came to 7 bases and at J to 6 bases, leaving 12 bases not matched to a gene. CDR1 and CDR2 (germline): SNHLY, FYNNEI. This CDR3 reads CASTGTAFRGEQYF. The CDR3 DNA follows: TGTGCCAGCACAGGGACAGCATTTCGTGGCGAGCAGTACTTC.

The chain recombines TRBV19 with TRBJ2-7; D gene uncertain. CDR3 length equals 14 residues. Germline assignment: CDR1 LNHDA and CDR2 SQIVND (reference sequence). With 6 bases removed from V and 0 bases from J, the gap between germline ends came to 12 bases. The CDR3 region has the DNA TGTGCCAGTAGCGTGACGGGTTCCTCCTACGAGCAGTACTTC. Translating gives CASSVTGSSYEQYF. The full variable domain, rest sourced from reference TRBV19 and TRBJ2-7, is DGGITQSPKYLFRKEGQNVTLSCEQNLNHDAMYWYRQDPGQGLRLIYYSQIVNDFQKGDIAEGYSVSREKKESFPLTVTSAQKNPTAFYLCASSVTGSSYEQYFGPGTRLTVT.

V and J are TRBV5-6 and TRBJ1-4, with 7 positions matching TRBD1. With 3 bases clipped from V and 13 bases from J, the junction kept 12 bases outside the gene matches. The CDR3 spans 14 residues. Germline CDR1 SGHDT, CDR2 YYEEEE. In DNA, the CDR3 is TGTGCCAGCAGCTCCGGGACAGAGATTTTCGGACTGTTTTTT. The encoded protein is CASSSGTEIFGLFF.

This rearrangement joins TRBV11-2 to TRBJ2-1, with D possibly TRBD1 on 5 matching bases. Germline CDR1 and CDR2: SGHAT and FQNNGV. Trimming shortened V by 5 bases and J by 5 bases, and 7 bases separated the two germline ends. This CDR3 is built from 12 residues. CDR3 in DNA: TGTGCCAGCAGCCCCAGGGACAATGAGCAGTTCTTC. Its translation: CASSPRDNEQFF.

Written as DNA, the CDR3 is TGCGCCAGCAGCTTATCTTTGGGGCCCCCTCAGCCCCAGCATTTT. This translates into CASSLSLGPPQPQHF. The chain uses TRBV5-1 and TRBJ1-5; a possible D gene is TRBD1 (5 bases). The germline V gene encodes CDR1 SGHRS and CDR2 YFSETQ. V shed 2 bases and J shed 6 bases, with 15 bases lying between them. The CDR3 has 15 residues.

This clone was found once. The rearrangement uses TRBV7-2 and TRBJ1-2, with 9 bases matching TRBD1. Germline V gene data show CDR1 as SGHTA and CDR2 as FQGNSA. Losses at the gene ends were 4 bases for V and 4 bases for J; bases not matched to a gene: 10. This CDR3 has 16 residues. CDR3 protein: CASSSRHRTGAYGYTF. The CDR3 DNA reads as TGTGCCAGCAGCTCCCGTCACCGGACAGGGGCCTATGGCTACACCTTC.

The V gene is TRBV7-9, the J gene TRBJ2-7, with D maybe TRBD1 (5 bases). Trimming removed 3 bases at V and 2 bases at J, with 8 bases between. The CDR3 covers 13 residues. Germline-derived CDR1 and CDR2 are SEHNR and FQNEAQ (reference sequence). CDR3 loop: CASSFRGTYEQYF. The CDR3 coding sequence is TGTGCCAGCAGCTTTAGGGGAACCTACGAGCAGTACTTC.

The chain employs TRBV5-1 and TRBJ2-5; maybe TRBD2 (6 bases). This CDR3 is 17 amino acids long. Trimming stripped 1 base from V and 1 base from J, with 17 bases between. Germline values: CDR1 SGHRS, CDR2 YFSETQ. The CDR3 region is CASSLPKLAPGQETQYF. The CDR3, as DNA: TGCGCCAGCAGCTTGCCCAAACTAGCCCCGGGCCAAGAGACCCAGTACTTC.

The rearrangement uses TRBV7-9 and TRBJ1-1; the match to TRBD1 covers 8 bases. V was clipped by 6 bases and J by 5 bases; unmatched bases: 8. CDR1 and CDR2 (germline): SEHNR, FQNEAQ (reference sequence). The CDR3 has 14 residues. The CDR3 nucleotides read TGTGCCAGCAGGAACAACAGGGGGGGGACTGAAGCTTTCTTT. It specifies CASRNNRGGTEAFF.

This chain uses TRBV4-3 with TRBJ2-1; 8 nucleotides match TRBD1. Losses at the gene ends were 1 base for V and 7 bases for J; bases not matched to a gene: 9. Looked up from germline, CDR1 is LGHNA and CDR2 is YSLEER. The CDR3 has 16 amino acids. CDR3 bases: TGCGCCAGCAGCCAAGTAGTCAGGGGGCTTGGGAATGAGCAGTTCTTC. Encoded protein: CASSQVVRGLGNEQFF.

The chain links TRBV7-2 to TRBJ1-5; D gene unclear. Germline lookup yields CDR1 SGHTA and CDR2 FQGNSA. The CDR3 is 13 amino acids. The ends were cut back, 4 bases at V and 7 bases at J, with 11 bases in the middle. The CDR3 DNA reads TGTGCCAGCAGCTCTCGGGTGAACCAGCCCCAGCATTTT. It encodes CASSSRVNQPQHF.

This chain connects TRBV4-2 to TRBJ2-1; 15 bases match TRBD2. This CDR3 spans 16 amino acids. The V segment lost 4 bases and the J segment 8 bases; nucleotides outside the gene matches: 6. The germline CDR1 and CDR2 sequences are LGHNA and YNFKEQ. The CDR3, as DNA: TGTGCCAGCAGCCCGGGACTAGCGGGAGGTTTTGATGAGCAGTTCTTC. Its protein is CASSPGLAGGFDEQFF.

The chain employs TRBV4-3 and TRBJ1-3; 8 bases fit TRBD1. The V gene's germline CDR1 is LGHNA and CDR2 YSLEER. V lost 2 bases, J lost 1 base, and 4 bases stayed unmatched. The CDR3 length is 16 residues. As DNA, the CDR3 is TGCGCCAGCAGCCAAAGACAGGGGATGTCTGGAAACACCATATATTTT. Its translation is CASSQRQGMSGNTIYF.

The CDR3 DNA sequence: TGTGCCAGCACCGTTCCTCCCAATGAGCAGTTCTTC. This sequence encodes CASTVPPNEQFF. V and J are TRBV7-8 and TRBJ2-1; D ambiguous. Germline lookup yields CDR1 SGHVS and CDR2 FQNEAQ. This CDR3 has 12 amino acids. V lost 7 bases, J lost 6 bases, and 10 bases lay in between.

This sequence joins TRBV29-1 and TRBJ2-7, with TRBD2 as a possible D gene (5 bases). The CDR3 consists of 15 residues. Germline V CDR1 and CDR2: SQVTM, ANQGSEA. With 0 bases removed from V and 3 bases from J, the gap between germline ends came to 15 bases. In DNA, the CDR3 is TGCAGCGTTGAAGACGGGTGGACTGGGGACTACGAGCAGTACTTC. Translated, it gives CSVEDGWTGDYEQYF.

The chain has TRBV6-6 and TRBJ1-5; weak D call: TRBD1 (5 bases). This CDR3 contains 14 residues. Germline CDR1 and CDR2: MNHNY and SVGAGI (reference sequence). The V end lost 6 bases, the J end lost 0 bases, and 9 bases lay between the germline ends. CDR3 residues: CASSPQGSNQPQHF. Written as DNA, the CDR3 is TGTGCCAGCAGCCCCCAGGGTAGCAATCAGCCCCAGCATTTT.

The chain recombines TRBV27 with TRBJ1-2; D is possibly TRBD1 (6 bases). Germline values: CDR1 MNHEY, CDR2 SMNVEV (reference sequence). V lost 6 bases and J lost 4, with 15 bases in between. CDR3 size: 14 residues. This CDR3 is CASSETGPSYGYTF. DNA for the CDR3: TGTGCCAGCAGCGAGACAGGACCCTCCTATGGCTACACCTTC.

The chain is built from TRBV18 and TRBJ2-5; 9 positions match TRBD2. The CDR3 has 14 residues. Looked up from germline, CDR1 is KGHSH and CDR2 is LQKENI. V trimming: 1 base; J trimming: 5 bases; junction bases outside the gene matches: 2. The CDR3 sequence is CASSPLAGDETQYF. The CDR3 nucleotides are TGTGCCAGCTCACCACTAGCGGGAGATGAGACCCAGTACTTC.

The gene calls are TRBV7-9 and TRBJ1-1; weak D call: TRBD1 (6 bases). Trimming removed 1 base from V and 0 bases from J, with 15 bases in between. There are 17 residues in the CDR3. Germline loops: CDR1 SEHNR, CDR2 FQNEAQ (reference sequence). The CDR3 is CASSLGGTKSMNTEAFF. The CDR3 DNA follows: TGTGCCAGCAGCTTAGGGGGGACAAAAAGTATGAACACTGAAGCTTTCTTT.

The rearrangement links TRBV4-2 to TRBJ2-7; possibly TRBD1 for D (6 bases). The CDR3 totals 14 residues. Trimming removed 5 bases at V and 6 bases at J, with 17 bases between. Germline assignment: CDR1 LGHNA and CDR2 YNFKEQ. The DNA of the CDR3 is TGTGCCAGCAGCTCAAGAGGGGGAGATGGCGAGCAGTACTTC. Its protein is CASSSRGGDGEQYF.

The chain employs TRBV5-1 and TRBJ2-1; D unclear. Trimming pared 0 bases from V and 6 bases from J, leaving 13 bases between. The CDR3 totals 15 residues. Germline V gives CDR1 SGHRS, CDR2 YFSETQ. CDR3 region: CASSLERFRGNEQFF. In DNA, the CDR3 is TGCGCCAGCAGCTTGGAGCGTTTCCGTGGCAATGAGCAGTTCTTC.